This TCR beta chain was found in a study of early T cells in non-severe SARS-CoV-2 infection. Study as a whole: Chains from this unsorted whole-blood bulk RNA could not be paired.

In the library, individual cDNA molecules carried attached unique molecular identifiers. MiXCR, applied by TCRdb to the 5' RACE reads, yields one record per CDR3 protein. The repertoire holds just under 65,000 distinct CDR3 sequences, with about an eighth as singletons. V lost 3 bases and J lost 7, with 6 bases in between. The CDR3 has 11 amino acids. Sequencing used whole blood. The V call is TRBV12-3 or TRBV12-4, the J call TRBJ1-1; unclear D gene. This TCR was recovered from an adult who was a healthcare worker with PCR-confirmed SARS-CoV-2 infection or an uninfected control (not recorded which). CDR3 protein: CASSFNVEAFF. The CDR3 DNA reads as TGTGCCAGCAGTTTTAACGTTGAAGCTTTCTTT.